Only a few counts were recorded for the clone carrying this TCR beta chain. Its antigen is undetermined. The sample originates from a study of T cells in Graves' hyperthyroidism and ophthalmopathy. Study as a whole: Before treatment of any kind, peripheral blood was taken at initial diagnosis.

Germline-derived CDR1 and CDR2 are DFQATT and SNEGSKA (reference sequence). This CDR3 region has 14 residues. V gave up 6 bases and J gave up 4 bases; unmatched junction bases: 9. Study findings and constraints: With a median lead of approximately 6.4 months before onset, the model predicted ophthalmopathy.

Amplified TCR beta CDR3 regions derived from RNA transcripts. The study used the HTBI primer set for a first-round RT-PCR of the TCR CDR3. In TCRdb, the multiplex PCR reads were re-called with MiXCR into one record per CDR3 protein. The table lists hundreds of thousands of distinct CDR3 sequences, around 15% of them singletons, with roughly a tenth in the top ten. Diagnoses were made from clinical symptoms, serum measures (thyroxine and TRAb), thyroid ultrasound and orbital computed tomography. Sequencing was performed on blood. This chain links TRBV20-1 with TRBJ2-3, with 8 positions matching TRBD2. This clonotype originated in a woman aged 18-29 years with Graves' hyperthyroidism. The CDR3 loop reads CSAGLAGRADTQYF. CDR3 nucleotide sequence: TGCAGTGCCGGTTTAGCGGGAAGGGCAGATACGCAGTATTTT.